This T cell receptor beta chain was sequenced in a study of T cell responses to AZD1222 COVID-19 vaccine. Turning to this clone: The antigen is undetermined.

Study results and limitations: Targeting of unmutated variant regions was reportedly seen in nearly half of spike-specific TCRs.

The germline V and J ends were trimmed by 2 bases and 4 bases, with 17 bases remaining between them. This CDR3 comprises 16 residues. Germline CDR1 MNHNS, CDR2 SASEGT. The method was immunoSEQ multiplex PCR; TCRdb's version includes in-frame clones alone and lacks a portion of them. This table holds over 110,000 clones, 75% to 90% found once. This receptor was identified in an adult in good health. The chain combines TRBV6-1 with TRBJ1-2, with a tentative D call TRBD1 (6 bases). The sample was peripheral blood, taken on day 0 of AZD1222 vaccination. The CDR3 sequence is CASSELRDNVSYGYTF. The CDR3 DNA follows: TGTGCCAGCAGTGAACTCCGGGACAATGTTAGCTATGGCTACACCTTC.